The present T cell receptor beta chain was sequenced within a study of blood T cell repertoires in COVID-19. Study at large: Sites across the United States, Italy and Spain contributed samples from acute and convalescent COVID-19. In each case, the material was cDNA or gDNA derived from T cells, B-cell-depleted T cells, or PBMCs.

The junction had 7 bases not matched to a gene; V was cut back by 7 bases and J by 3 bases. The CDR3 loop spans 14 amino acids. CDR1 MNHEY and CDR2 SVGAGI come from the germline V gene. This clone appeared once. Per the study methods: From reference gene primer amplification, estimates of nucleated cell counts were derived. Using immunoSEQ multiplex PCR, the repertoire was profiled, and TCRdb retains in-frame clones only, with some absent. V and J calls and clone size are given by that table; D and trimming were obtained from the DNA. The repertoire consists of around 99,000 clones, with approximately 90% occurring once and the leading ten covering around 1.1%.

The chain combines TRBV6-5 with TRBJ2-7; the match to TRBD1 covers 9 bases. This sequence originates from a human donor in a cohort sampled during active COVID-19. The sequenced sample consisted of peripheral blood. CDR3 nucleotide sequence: TGTGCCAGCACCGGGTGGGGACAGGGCTACGAGCAGTACTTC. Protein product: CASTGWGQGYEQYF.